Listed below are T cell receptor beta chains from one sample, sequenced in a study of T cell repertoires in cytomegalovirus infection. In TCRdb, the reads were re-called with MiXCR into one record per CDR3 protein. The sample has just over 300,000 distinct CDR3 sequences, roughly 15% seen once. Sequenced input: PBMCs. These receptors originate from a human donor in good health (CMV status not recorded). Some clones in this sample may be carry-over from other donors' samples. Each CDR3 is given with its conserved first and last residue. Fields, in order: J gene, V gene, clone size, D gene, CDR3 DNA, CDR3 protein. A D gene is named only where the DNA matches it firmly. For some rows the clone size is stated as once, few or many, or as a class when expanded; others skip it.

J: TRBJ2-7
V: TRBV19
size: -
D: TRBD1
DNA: TGTGCCAGTAGTTCGACCGGGACAGGGGCCTACGAGCAGTACTTC
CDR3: CASSSTGTGAYEQYF

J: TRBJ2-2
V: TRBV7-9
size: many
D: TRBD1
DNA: TGTGCCAGCAACCTATTGACAGGGTCGGACGGGGAGCTGTTTTTT
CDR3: CASNLLTGSDGELFF

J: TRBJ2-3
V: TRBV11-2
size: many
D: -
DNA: TGTGCCAGCAGTTCATTGTGGGCGGGCACAGATACGCAGTATTTT
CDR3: CASSSLWAGTDTQYF

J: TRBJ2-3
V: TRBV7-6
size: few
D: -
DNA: TGTGCCAGCAGCTCTTGGGGGGGCCGCACAGATACGCAGTATTTT
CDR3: CASSSWGGRTDTQYF

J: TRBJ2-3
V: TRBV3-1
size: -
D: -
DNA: TGTGCCAGCAGCCAAGACGGTAGCACAGATACGCAGTATTTT
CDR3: CASSQDGSTDTQYF

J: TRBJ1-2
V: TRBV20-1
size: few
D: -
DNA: TGCAGTGCTAGAGATCCCGGGAATGGCTACACCTTC
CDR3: CSARDPGNGYTF

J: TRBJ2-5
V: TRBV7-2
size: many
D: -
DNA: TGTGCCAGCAGCTTAGGGTCGACCGGGGAGACCCAGTACTTC
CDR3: CASSLGSTGETQYF

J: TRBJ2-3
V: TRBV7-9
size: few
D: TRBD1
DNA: TGTGCCAGCAGCTCACAGACAGGGAACGGAGATACGCAGTATTTT
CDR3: CASSSQTGNGDTQYF

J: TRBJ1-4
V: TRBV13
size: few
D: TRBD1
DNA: TGTGCCAGCAGCCATCGACAGGGGGAACTGTTTTTT
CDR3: CASSHRQGELFF

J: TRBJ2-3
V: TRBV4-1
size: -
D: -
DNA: TGCGCCAGCAGCCAAGATCCCGTGGGGGCCTCCACAGATACGCAGTATTTT
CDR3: CASSQDPVGASTDTQYF

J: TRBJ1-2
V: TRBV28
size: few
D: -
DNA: TGTGCCAGCAGTTTATGGCAGCCTAACTATGGCTACACCTTC
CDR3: CASSLWQPNYGYTF

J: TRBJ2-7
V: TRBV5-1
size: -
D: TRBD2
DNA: TGCGCCAGCAGCTTGTGGACTAGCGGGGGCTACGAGCAGTACTTC
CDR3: CASSLWTSGGYEQYF

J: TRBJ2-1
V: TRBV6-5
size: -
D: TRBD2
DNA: TGTGCCAGCAGGGGGACTAGCTTCCATGAGCAGTTCTTC
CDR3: CASRGTSFHEQFF

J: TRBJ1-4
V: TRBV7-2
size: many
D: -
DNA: TGTGCCAGCAGCTCCCCCTTAAATGAAAAACTGTTTTTT
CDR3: CASSSPLNEKLFF

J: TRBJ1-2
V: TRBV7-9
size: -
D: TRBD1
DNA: TGTGCCAGCAGCTCAGGACAGGGGGCGGTCGGCTATGGCTACACCTTC
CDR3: CASSSGQGAVGYGYTF